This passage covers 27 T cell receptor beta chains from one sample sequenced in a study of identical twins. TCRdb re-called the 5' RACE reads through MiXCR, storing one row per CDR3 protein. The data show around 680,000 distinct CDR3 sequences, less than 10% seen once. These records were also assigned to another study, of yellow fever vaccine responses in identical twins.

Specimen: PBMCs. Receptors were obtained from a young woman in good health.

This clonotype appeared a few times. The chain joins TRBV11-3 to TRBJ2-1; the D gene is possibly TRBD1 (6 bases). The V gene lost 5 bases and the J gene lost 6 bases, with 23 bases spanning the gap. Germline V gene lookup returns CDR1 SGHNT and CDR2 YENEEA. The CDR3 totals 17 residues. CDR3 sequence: CASSPGVGTPLGNEQFF. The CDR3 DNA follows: TGTGCCAGCAGCCCAGGGGTTGGGACACCTTTGGGCAATGAGCAGTTCTTC. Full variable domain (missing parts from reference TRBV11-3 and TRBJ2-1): EAGVVQSPRYKIIEKKQPVAFWCNPISGHNTLYWYLQNLGQGPELLIRYENEEAVDDSQLPKDRFSAERLKGVDSTLKIQPAELGDSAVYLCASSPGVGTPLGNEQFFGPGTRLTVL.

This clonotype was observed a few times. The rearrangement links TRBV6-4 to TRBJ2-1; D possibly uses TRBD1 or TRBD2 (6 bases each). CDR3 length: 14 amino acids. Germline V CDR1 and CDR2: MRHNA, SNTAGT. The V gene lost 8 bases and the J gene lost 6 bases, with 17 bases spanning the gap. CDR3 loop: CASSRGAGSNEQFF. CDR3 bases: TGTGCCAGCTCTAGGGGGGCAGGTTCCAATGAGCAGTTCTTC.

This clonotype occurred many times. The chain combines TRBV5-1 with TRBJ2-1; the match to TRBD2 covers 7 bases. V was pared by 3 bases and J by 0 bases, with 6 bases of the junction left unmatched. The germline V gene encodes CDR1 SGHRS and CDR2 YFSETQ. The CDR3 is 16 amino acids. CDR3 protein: CASSSKAGSSYNEQFF. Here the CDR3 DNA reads TGCGCCAGCAGCTCGAAAGCGGGAAGCTCCTACAATGAGCAGTTCTTC.

The CDR3 loop reads CASSLRDWYQETQYF. CDR3 in DNA: TGTGCCAGCAGCTTACGGGATTGGTACCAAGAGACCCAGTACTTC. The chain links TRBV7-9 to TRBJ2-5; perhaps TRBD2 as D (5 bases). With 2 bases removed from V and 0 bases from J, the gap between germline ends came to 10 bases. CDR3 length: 15 amino acids. Germline CDR1 reads SEHNR; CDR2 reads FQNEAQ (reference sequence).

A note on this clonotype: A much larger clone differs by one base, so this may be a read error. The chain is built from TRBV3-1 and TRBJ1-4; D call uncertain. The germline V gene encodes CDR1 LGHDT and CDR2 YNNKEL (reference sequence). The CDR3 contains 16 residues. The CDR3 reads CASSQDLAATNGKLFF. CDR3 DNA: TGTGCCAGCAGCCAAGATCTGGCTGCAACTAATGGAAAACTGTTTTTT.

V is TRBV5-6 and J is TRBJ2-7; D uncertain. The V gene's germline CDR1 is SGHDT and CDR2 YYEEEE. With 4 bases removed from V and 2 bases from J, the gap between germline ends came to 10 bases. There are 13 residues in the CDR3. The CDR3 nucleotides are TGTGCCAGCAGCGTGGGCCCACCCTACGAGCAGTACTTC. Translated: CASSVGPPYEQYF.

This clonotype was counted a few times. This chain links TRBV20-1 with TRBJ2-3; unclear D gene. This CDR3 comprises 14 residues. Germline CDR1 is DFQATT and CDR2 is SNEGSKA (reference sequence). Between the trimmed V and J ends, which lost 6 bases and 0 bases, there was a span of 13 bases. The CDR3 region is CSARPISSTDTQYF. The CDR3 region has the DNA TGCAGTGCAAGACCCATCTCTAGCACAGATACGCAGTATTTT.

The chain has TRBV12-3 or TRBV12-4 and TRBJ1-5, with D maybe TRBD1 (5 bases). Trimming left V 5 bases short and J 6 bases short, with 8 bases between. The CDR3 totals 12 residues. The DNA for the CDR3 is TGTGCCAGCAGTGCAGGGTTTCAGCCCCAGCATTTT. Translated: CASSAGFQPQHF.

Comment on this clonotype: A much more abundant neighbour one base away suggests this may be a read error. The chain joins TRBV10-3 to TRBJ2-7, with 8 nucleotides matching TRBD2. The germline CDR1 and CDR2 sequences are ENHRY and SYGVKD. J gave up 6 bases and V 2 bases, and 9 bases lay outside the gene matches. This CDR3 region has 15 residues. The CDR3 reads CAISEIGTSSFEQYF. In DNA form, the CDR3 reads TGTGCCATCAGTGAGATCGGGACTAGTAGTTTCGAGCAGTACTTC.

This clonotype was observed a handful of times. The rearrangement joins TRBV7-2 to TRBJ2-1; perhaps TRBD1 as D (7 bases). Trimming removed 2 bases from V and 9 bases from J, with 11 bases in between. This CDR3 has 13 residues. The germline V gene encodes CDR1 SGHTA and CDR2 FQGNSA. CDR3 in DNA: TGTGCCAGCAGCTTATTCAGGGGGGCTGAGCAGTTCTTC. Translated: CASSLFRGAEQFF.

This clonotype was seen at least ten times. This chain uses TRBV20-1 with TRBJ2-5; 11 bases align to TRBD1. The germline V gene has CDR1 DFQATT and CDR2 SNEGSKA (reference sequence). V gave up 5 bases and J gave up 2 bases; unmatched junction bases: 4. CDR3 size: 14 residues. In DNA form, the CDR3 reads TGCAGTGCTCCCGGACAGGGGGCTCAAGAGACCCAGTACTTC. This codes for CSAPGQGAQETQYF.

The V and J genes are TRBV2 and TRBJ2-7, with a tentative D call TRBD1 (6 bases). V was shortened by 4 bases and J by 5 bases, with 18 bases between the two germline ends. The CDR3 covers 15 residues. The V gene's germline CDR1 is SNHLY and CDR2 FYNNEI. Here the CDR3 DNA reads TGTGCCAGCAGTGCCATACTGGACAGAATTCACGAGCAGTACTTC. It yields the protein CASSAILDRIHEQYF.

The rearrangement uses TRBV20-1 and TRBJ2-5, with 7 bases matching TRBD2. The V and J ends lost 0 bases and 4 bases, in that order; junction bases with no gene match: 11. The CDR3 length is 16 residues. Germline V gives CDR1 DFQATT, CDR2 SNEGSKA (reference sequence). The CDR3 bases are TGCAGTGCTAGAGACCCGGCGGGAGTAATGGGAGAGACCCAGTACTTC. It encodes CSARDPAGVMGETQYF.

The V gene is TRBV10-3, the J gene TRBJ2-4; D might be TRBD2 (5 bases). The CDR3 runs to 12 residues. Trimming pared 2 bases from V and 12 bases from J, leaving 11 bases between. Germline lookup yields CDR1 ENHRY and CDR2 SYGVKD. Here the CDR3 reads CAISEGGANQYF. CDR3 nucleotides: TGTGCCATCAGTGAGGGAGGTGCTAATCAGTACTTC.

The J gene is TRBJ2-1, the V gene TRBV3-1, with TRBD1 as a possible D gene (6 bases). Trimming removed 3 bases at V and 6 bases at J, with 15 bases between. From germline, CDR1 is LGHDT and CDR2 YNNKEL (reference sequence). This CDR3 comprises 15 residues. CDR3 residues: CASSHRPGQFNEQFF. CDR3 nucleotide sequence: TGTGCCAGCAGCCACAGACCGGGACAATTCAATGAGCAGTTCTTC.

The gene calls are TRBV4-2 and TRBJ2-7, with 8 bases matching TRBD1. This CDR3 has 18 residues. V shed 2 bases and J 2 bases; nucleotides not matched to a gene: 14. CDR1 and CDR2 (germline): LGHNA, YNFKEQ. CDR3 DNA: TGTGCCAGCAGCCAATCACTCCCGGGACAGGTGAACACCTACGAGCAGTACTTC. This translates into CASSQSLPGQVNTYEQYF.

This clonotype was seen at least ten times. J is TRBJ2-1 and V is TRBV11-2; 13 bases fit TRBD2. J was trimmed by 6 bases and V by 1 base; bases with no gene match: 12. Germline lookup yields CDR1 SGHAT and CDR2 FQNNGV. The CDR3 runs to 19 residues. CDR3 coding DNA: TGTGCCAGCAGCTTAGTATCCCCAGCAGGACTAGCGGGAGTCAATGAGCAGTTCTTC. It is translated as CASSLVSPAGLAGVNEQFF.

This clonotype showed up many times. The CDR3 nucleotides are TGCGCCAGCAGCCTAACACAGGGCTACGAGCAGTACTTC. Protein product: CASSLTQGYEQYF. V is TRBV5-1 and J is TRBJ2-7, with a possible D match to TRBD1 (6 bases). This CDR3 is built from 13 residues. Germline lookup yields CDR1 SGHRS and CDR2 YFSETQ. Trimming left V 4 bases short and J 3 bases short, with 11 bases between.

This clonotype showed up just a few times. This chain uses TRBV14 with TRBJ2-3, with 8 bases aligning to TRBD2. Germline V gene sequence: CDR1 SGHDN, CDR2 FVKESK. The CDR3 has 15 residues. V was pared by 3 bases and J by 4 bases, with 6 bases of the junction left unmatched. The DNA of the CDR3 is TGTGCCAGCAGCCACTCAACTAGCGGAGCAGATACGCAGTATTTT. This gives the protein CASSHSTSGADTQYF. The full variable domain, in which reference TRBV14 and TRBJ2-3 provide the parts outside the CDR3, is EAGVTQFPSHSVIEKGQTVTLRCDPISGHDNLYWYRRVMGKEIKFLLHFVKESKQDESGMPNNRFLAERTGGTYSTLKVQPAELEDSGVYFCASSHSTSGADTQYFGPGTRLTVL.

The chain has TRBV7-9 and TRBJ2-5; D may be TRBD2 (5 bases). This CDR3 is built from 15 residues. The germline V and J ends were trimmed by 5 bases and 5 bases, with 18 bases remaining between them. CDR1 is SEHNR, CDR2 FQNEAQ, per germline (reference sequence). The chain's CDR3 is CASSQVGLRVETQYF. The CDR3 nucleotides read TGTGCCAGCAGCCAAGTCGGGTTGAGGGTGGAGACCCAGTACTTC. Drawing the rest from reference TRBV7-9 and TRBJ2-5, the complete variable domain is DTGVSQNPRHKITKRGQNVTFRCDPISEHNRLYWYRQTLGQGPEFLTYFQNEAQLEKSRLLSDRFSAERPKGSFSTLEIQRTEQGDSAMYLCASSQVGLRVETQYFGPGTRLLVL.

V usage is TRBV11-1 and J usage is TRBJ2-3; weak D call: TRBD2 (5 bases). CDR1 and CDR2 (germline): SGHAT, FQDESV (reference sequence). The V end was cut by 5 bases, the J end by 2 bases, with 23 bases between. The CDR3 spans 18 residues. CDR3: CASSPHRWPGMDTDTQYF. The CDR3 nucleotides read TGTGCCAGCAGCCCACATAGATGGCCGGGAATGGACACAGATACGCAGTATTTT.

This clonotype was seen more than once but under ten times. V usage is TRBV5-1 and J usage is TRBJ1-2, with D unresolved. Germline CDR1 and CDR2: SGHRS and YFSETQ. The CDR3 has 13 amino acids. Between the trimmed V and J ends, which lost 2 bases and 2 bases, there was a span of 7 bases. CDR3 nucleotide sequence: TGCGCCAGCAGCTTCGGAGCAAACTATGGCTACACCTTC. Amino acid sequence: CASSFGANYGYTF. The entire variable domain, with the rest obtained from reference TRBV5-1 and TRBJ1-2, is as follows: KAGVTQTPRYLIKTRGQQVTLSCSPISGHRSVSWYQQTPGQGLQFLFEYFSETQRNKGNFPGRFSGRQFSNSRSEMNVSTLELGDSALYLCASSFGANYGYTFGSGTRLTVV.

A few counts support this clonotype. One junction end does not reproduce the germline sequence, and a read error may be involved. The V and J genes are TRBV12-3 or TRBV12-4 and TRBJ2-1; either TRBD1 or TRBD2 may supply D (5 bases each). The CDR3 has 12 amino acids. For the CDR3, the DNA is TGTGCCAGCAGTGGGGATGGGACGCGGGCGGGCTTC. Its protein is CASSGDGTRAGF.

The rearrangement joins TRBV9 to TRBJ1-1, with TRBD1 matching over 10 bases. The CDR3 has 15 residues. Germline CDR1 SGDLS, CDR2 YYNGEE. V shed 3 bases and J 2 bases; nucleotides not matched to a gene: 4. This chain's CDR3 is CASSEGQGLNTEAFF. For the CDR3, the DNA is TGTGCCAGCAGCGAGGGACAGGGGCTCAACACTGAAGCTTTCTTT.

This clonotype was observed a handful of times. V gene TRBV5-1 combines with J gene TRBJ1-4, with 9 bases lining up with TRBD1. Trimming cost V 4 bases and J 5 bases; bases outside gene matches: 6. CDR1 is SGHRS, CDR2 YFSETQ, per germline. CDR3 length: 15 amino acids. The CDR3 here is CASSIGTGRNEKLFF. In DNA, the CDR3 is TGCGCCAGCAGCATAGGGACAGGGAGGAATGAAAAACTGTTTTTT.

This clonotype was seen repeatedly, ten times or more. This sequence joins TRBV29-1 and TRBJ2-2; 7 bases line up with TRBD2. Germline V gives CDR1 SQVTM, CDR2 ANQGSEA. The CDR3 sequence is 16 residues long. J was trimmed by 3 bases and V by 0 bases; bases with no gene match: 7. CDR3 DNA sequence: TGCAGCGTTGAAGAAGGGGAGGGGCCCTACACCGGGGAGCTGTTTTTT. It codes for CSVEEGEGPYTGELFF.

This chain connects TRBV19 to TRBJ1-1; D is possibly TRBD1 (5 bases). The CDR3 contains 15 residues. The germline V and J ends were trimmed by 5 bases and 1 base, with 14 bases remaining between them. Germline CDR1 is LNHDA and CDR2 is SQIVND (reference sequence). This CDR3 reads CASSPNTQGNTEAFF. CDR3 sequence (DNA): TGTGCCAGTAGTCCAAATACCCAGGGGAACACTGAAGCTTTCTTT.